The 10 T cell receptor beta chains in this list originate from one sample, sequenced in a study of T cell repertoires in cytomegalovirus infection. Antigen specificity for these receptors is unknown. MiXCR, run by TCRdb on the reads, gives a single entry per CDR3 protein. The table shows fewer than 350,000 distinct CDR3 sequences, with 25% to 30% occurring only once. Sequencing was performed on cultured PBMCs, taken from culture after CMV antigen stimulation. Every receptor here comes from a human donor in good health (CMV status not recorded). Some clones in this sample may be carry-over from other donors' samples.

V usage is TRBV28 and J usage is TRBJ2-5; weak D call: TRBD1 (5 bases). Trimming took off 5 bases at V and 2 bases at J, with 18 bases between the two ends. CDR1 and CDR2 from the germline V gene are MDHEN and SYDVKM. This CDR3 is 16 amino acids long. The CDR3 sequence: CASSGRTPRRQETQYF. In DNA, the CDR3 is TGTGCCAGCAGTGGAAGGACACCGAGACGTCAAGAGACCCAGTACTTC.

This clonotype has only one observation. CDR3 region: CASSLDKGAYEQFF. The CDR3 DNA reads TGTGCCAGCAGCTTAGATAAGGGGGCGTATGAGCAGTTCTTC. J is TRBJ2-1 and V is TRBV11-2; 7 nucleotides line up with TRBD1. This CDR3 is 14 amino acids long. The V segment lost 0 bases and the J segment 8 bases; nucleotides outside the gene matches: 4. CDR1 is SGHAT and CDR2 is FQNNGV in the germline V gene.

The chain has TRBV6-6 and TRBJ2-3, with TRBD2 matching over 8 bases. CDR1 is MNHNY, CDR2 SVGAGI, per germline (reference sequence). CDR3 length: 16 residues. Unmatched junction bases numbered 10, after V lost 5 bases and J lost 3 bases. The DNA of the CDR3 is TGTGCCAGCAGTCTAACGGGGGGGCAATTGACAGATACGCAGTATTTT. The encoded protein is CASSLTGGQLTDTQYF.

At least ten counts were recorded for this clonotype. The genes are TRBV7-3 and TRBJ2-3; the match to TRBD1 covers 8 bases. The CDR3 covers 16 residues. Germline assignment: CDR1 SGHTA and CDR2 FQGTGA. V lost 5 bases and J lost 3; bases outside the gene matches: 10. Here the CDR3 reads CASSRSIGQGTDTQYF. The CDR3 DNA reads TGTGCCAGCAGCCGATCGATCGGACAGGGAACAGATACGCAGTATTTT.

The gene calls are TRBV4-1 and TRBJ2-1; no clear D. Between the trimmed V and J ends, which lost 1 base and 5 bases, there was a span of 3 bases. The CDR3 loop spans 12 amino acids. CDR1 MGHRA and CDR2 YSYEKL come from the germline V gene. CDR3 DNA: TGCGCCAGCAGCCAAGGTGACAATGAGCAGTTCTTC. Encoded protein: CASSQGDNEQFF.

In its sample, this clonotype was seen once. The genes are TRBV27 and TRBJ1-1; no clear D. The germline V gene encodes CDR1 MNHEY and CDR2 SMNVEV (reference sequence). Deletions cut 5 bases from V and 2 bases from J, with 9 bases between. This CDR3 is built from 13 residues. The CDR3 nucleotides are TGTGCCAGCAGTGGGTCGAGAAACACTGAAGCTTTCTTT. Translated, it gives CASSGSRNTEAFF.

The chain uses TRBV28 and TRBJ2-3; tentatively, D is TRBD1 (5 bases). Trimming pared 5 bases from V and 1 base from J, leaving 16 bases between. This CDR3 spans 16 amino acids. CDR1 is MDHEN and CDR2 is SYDVKM in the germline V gene. CDR3 amino acids: CASSNPTETGTDTQYF. CDR3 bases: TGTGCCAGCAGTAACCCGACAGAGACCGGCACAGATACGCAGTATTTT.

The chain is built from TRBV27 and TRBJ1-5, with TRBD1 as a possible D gene (5 bases). This CDR3 contains 15 residues. Trimming left V 6 bases short and J 0 bases short, with 12 bases between. Germline V CDR1 and CDR2: MNHEY, SMNVEV (reference sequence). CDR3 sequence: CASRKSTDSNQPQHF. DNA of the CDR3: TGTGCCAGCAGGAAGTCGACAGATAGCAATCAGCCCCAGCATTTT.

This clonotype has more than one count but fewer than ten. V is TRBV5-4 and J is TRBJ2-7; D might be TRBD2 (6 bases). This CDR3 has 15 residues. Trimming pared 0 bases from V and 4 bases from J, leaving 14 bases between. The germline CDR1 and CDR2 sequences are SGHNT and YYREEE (reference sequence). This CDR3 is CASSLGGGASYEQYF. The CDR3 DNA is TGTGCCAGCAGCTTGGGGGGCGGGGCCTCTTACGAGCAGTACTTC.

This clonotype was detected a few times. CDR3 nucleotides: TGTGCCACCAGTTGGGACAGGAACACTGAAGCTTTCTTT. Translation gives CATSWDRNTEAFF. This chain uses TRBV15 with TRBJ1-1, with TRBD1 identical over 7 bases. In germline, CDR1 is LNHNV, CDR2 YYDKDF (reference sequence). Trimming at V came to 6 bases and at J to 1 base, leaving 2 bases not matched to a gene. The CDR3 contains 13 residues.